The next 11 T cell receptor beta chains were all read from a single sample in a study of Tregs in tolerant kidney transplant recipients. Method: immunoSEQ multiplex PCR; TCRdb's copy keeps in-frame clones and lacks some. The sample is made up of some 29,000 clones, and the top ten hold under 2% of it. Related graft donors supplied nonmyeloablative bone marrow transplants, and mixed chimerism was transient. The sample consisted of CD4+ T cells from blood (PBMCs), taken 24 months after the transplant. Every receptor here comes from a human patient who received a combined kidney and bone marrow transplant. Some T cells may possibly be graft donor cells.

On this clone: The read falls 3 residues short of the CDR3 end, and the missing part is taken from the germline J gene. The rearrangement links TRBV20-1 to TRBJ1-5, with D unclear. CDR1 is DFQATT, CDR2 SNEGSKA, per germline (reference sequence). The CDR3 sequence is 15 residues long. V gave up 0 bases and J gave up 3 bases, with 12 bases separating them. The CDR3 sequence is CSARDIQLPNQPQHF. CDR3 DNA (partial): TGCAGTGCTAGAGATATACAGTTGCCCAATCAGCCC.

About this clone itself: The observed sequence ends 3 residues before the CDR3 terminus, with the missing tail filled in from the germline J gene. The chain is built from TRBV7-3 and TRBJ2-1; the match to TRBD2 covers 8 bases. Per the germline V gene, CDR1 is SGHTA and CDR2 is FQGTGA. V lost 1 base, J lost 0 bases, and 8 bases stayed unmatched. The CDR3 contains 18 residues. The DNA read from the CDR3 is TGTGCCAGCAGCTTAAGGGGTTCTAGCGGGCACTCCTACAATGAG. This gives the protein CASSLRGSSGHSYNE. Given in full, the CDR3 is CASSLRGSSGHSYNEQFF.

Partial CDR3 DNA: TGCAGTGCTAGGGAGGGTCTAGCCAAAAACATT. This codes for CSAREGLAKNI. The whole CDR3 region reads CSAREGLAKNIQYF. V is TRBV20-1 and J is TRBJ2-4; maybe TRBD2 (6 bases). The CDR3 end lies 3 residues beyond the end of the read and is filled in from the germline J gene. Germline assignment: CDR1 DFQATT and CDR2 SNEGSKA (reference sequence). V shed 3 bases and J shed 0 bases, with 9 bases lying between them. This CDR3 comprises 14 residues.

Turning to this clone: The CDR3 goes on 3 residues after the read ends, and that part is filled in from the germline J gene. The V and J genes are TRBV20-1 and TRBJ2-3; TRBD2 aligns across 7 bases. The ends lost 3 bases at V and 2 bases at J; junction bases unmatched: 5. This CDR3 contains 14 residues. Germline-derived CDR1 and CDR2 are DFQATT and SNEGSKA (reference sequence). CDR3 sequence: CSASPSGITDTQYF. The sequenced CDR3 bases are TGCAGTGCTAGTCCTAGCGGAATCACAGATACG.

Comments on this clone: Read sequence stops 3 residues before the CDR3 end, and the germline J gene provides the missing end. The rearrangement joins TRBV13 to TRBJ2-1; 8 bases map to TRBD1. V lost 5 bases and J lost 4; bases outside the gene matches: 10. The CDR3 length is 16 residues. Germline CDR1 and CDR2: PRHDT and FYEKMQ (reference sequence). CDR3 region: CASSPQGATPYNEQFF. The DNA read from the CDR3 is TGTGCCAGCAGCCCCCAGGGGGCCACCCCTTACAATGAG.

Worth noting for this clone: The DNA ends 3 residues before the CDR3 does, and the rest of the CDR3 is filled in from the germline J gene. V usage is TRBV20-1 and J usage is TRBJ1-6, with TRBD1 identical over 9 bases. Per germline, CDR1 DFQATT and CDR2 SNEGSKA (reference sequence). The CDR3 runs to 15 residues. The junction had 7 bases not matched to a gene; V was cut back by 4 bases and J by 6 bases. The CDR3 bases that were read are TGCAGTGCTACGGACAGGGGTCGGCTTAATTCACCC. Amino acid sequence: CSATDRGRLNSP. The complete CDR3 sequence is CSATDRGRLNSPLHF.

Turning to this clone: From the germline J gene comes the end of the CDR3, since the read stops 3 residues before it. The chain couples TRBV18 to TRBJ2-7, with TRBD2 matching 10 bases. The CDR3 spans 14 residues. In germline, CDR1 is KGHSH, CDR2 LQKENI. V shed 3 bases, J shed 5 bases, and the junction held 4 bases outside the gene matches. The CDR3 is CASSPASGSHEQYF. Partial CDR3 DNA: TGTGCCAGCTCACCGGCTAGCGGGAGCCACGAG.

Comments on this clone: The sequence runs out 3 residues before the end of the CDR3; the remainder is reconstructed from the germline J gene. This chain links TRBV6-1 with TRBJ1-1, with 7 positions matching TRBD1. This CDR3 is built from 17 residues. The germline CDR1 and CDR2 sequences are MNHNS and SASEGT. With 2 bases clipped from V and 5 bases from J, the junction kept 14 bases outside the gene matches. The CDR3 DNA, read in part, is TGTGCCAGCAGTGAAAGGCCCGGCGTGACAGGGAAAACTGAA. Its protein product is CASSERPGVTGKTE. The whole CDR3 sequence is CASSERPGVTGKTEAFF.

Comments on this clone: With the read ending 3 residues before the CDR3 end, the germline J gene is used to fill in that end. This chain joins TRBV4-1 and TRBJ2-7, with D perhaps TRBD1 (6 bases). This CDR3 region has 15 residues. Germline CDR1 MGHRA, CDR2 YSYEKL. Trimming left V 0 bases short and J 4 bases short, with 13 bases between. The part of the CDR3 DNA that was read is TGCGCCAGCAGCCAAGATCTACAGGGCAGGTACGAG. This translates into CASSQDLQGRYE. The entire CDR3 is CASSQDLQGRYEQYF.

CDR3: CASSTRDRAYEQYF. Incomplete CDR3 DNA: TGTGCCAGCAGCACAAGGGACAGGGCGTACGAG. V usage is TRBV7-9 and J usage is TRBJ2-7; 9 bases line up with TRBD1. The read ends 3 residues before the CDR3 terminus; that terminus is restored from the germline J gene. V was clipped by 5 bases and J by 4 bases; unmatched bases: 6. In germline, CDR1 is SEHNR, CDR2 FQNEAQ (reference sequence). This CDR3 has 14 amino acids.

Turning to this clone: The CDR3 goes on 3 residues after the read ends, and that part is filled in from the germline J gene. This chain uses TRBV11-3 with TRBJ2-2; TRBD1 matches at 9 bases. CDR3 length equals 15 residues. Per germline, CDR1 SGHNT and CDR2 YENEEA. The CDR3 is CASRVPGQGSGELFF. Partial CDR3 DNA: TGTGCAAGTCGCGTACCGGGACAGGGATCCGGGGAG.